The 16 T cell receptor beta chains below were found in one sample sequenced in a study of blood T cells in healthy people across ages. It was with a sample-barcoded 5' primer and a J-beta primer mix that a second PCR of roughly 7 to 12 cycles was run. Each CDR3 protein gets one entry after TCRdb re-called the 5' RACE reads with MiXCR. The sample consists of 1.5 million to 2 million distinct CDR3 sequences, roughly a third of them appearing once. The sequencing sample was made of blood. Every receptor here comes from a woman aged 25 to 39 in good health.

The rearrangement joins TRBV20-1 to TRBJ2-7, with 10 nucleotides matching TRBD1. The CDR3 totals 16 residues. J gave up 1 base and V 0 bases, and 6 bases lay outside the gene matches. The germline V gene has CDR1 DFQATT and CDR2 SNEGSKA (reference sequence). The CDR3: CSARDPRTGGSYEQYF. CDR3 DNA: TGCAGTGCTAGAGATCCCAGGACAGGGGGGTCCTACGAGCAGTACTTC.

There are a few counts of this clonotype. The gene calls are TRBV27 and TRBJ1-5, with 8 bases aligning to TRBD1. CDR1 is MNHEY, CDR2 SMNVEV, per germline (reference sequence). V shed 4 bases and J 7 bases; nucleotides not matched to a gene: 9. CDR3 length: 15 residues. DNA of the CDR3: TGTGCCAGCAGTTCGGGACAGGTCTACGGACAGCCCCAGCATTTT. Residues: CASSSGQVYGQPQHF.

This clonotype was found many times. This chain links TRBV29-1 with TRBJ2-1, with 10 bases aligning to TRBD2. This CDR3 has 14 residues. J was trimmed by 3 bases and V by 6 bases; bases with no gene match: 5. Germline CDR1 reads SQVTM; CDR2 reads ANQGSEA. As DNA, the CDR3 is TGCAGCGTAGACTGGACTAGCGGCTACAATGAGCAGTTCTTC. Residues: CSVDWTSGYNEQFF.

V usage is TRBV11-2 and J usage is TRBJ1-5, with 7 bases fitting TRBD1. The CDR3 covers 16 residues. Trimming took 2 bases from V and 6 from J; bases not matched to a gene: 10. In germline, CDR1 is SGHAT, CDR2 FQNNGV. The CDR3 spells CASSLSGIGGAQPQHF. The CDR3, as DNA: TGTGCCAGCAGCTTATCCGGAATAGGGGGCGCTCAGCCCCAGCATTTT.

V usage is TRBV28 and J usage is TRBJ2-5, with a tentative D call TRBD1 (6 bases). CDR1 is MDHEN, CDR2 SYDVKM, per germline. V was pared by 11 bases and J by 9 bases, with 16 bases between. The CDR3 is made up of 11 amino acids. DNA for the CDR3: TGTGCCTCAGAGGGGGAGAGACCCCAGTACTTC. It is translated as CASEGERPQYF.

The CDR3, as DNA: TGTGCCAGCACCGAAGAAGGACACCAAATAAAGAACACTGAAGCTTTCTTT. Its translation: CASTEEGHQIKNTEAFF. This sequence joins TRBV2 and TRBJ1-1; possibly TRBD1 for D (5 bases). V lost 7 bases to trimming and J lost 1 base, with 22 bases between them. The CDR3 has 17 amino acids. The germline gives CDR1 SNHLY, CDR2 FYNNEI.

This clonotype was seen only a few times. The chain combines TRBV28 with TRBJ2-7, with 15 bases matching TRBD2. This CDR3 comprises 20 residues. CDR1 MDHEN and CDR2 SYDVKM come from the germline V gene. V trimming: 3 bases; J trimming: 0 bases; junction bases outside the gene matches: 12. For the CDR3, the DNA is TGTGCCAGCAGTTTGCGAGCCGGACTAGCGGGAGGGAGGAGCTCCTACGAGCAGTACTTC. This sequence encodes CASSLRAGLAGGRSSYEQYF.

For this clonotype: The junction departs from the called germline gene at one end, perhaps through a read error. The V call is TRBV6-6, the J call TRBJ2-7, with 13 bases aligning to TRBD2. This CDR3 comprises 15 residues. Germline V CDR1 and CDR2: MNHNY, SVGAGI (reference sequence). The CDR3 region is CACSTGLAGPYEQYF. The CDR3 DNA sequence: TGTGCCTGCAGTACGGGACTAGCGGGACCCTACGAGCAGTACTTC.

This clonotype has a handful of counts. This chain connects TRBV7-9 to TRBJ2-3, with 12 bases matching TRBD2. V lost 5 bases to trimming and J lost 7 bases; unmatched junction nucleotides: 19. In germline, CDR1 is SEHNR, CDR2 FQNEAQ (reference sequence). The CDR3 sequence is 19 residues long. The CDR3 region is CASSTIKRLAGASVNTQYF. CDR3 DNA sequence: TGTGCCAGCAGCACTATTAAACGACTAGCGGGAGCGTCGGTGAATACGCAGTATTTT. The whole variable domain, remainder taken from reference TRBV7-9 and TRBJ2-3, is DTGVSQNPRHKITKRGQNVTFRCDPISEHNRLYWYRQTLGQGPEFLTYFQNEAQLEKSRLLSDRFSAERPKGSFSTLEIQRTEQGDSAMYLCASSTIKRLAGASVNTQYFGPGTRLTVL.

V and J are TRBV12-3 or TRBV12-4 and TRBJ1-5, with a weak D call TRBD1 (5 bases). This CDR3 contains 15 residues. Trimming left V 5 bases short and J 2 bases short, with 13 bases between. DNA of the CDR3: TGTGCCAGCAGTCGCGACAGTTTTCGCAATCAGCCCCAGCATTTT. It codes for CASSRDSFRNQPQHF.

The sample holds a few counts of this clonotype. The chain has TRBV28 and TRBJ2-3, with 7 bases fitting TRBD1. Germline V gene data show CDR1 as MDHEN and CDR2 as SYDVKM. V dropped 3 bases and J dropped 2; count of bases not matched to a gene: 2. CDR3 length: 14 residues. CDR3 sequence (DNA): TGTGCCAGCAGTTTCAGGGGGAACACAGATACGCAGTATTTT. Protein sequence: CASSFRGNTDTQYF.

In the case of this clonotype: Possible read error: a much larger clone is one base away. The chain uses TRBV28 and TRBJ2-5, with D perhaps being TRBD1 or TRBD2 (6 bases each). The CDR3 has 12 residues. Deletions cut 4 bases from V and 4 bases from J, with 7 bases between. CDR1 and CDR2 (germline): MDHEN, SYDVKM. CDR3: CASSWGAETQYF. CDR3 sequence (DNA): TGTGCCAGCAGTTGGGGGGCAGAGACCCAGTACTTC.

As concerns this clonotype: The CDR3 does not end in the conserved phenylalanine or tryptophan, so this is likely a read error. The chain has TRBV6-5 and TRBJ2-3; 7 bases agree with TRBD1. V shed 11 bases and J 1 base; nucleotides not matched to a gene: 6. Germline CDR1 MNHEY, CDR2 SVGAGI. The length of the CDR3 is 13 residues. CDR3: CASGQGGTDTQYL. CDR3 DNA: TGTGCCTCGGGGCAGGGGGGCACAGATACGCAGTATTTG.

The CDR3 DNA is TGTGCCAGCAGTCACACCTGGGGGATAAGCGAGCAGTACTTC. Translated: CASSHTWGISEQYF. V gene TRBV12-3 or TRBV12-4 combines with J gene TRBJ2-7; either TRBD1 or TRBD2 may fit D (5 bases each). Trimming removed 5 bases from V and 6 bases from J, with 17 bases in between. This CDR3 is 14 amino acids long.

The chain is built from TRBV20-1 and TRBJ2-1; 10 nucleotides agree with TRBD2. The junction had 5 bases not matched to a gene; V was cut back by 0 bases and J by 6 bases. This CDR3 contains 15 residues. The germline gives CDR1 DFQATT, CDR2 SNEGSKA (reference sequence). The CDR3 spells CSAREPGLALNEQFF. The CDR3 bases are TGCAGTGCTAGAGAGCCGGGACTAGCGCTCAATGAGCAGTTCTTC.

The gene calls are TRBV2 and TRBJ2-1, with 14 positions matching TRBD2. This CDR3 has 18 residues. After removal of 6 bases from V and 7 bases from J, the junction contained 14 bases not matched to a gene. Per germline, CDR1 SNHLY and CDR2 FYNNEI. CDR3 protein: CASSVAGLAGVVENEQFF. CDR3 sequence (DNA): TGTGCCAGCAGCGTAGCGGGACTAGCGGGAGTCGTGGAAAATGAGCAGTTCTTC.